What follows is one TCR beta chain and its context. Its antigen is not known. These data originate in a study of graft-versus-host responses after intestinal transplantation. Findings and caveats of the study: Early post-transplant HvG declines were associated with peak circulating GvH clone levels.

Profiling relied on immunoSEQ multiplex PCR, and the TCRdb table lists in-frame clones only, not all of them. The table has 65,000 to 90,000 clones, 80% to 95% seen once. Germline values: CDR1 SGHRS, CDR2 YFSETQ. This CDR3 has 19 residues. The V segment lost 4 bases and the J segment 6 bases; nucleotides outside the gene matches: 20. The TCR originated in a human donor who was the organ donor for an intestinal transplant. The source material was unstimulated CD8+ T cells sorted from spleen or lymph node cells, sampled before transplant. This rearrangement joins TRBV5-1 to TRBJ2-7; 12 bases match TRBD1. CDR3 DNA: TGCGCCAGCAGCCAAGGGGACAGGGGGCGCCGGCTTTCTACTTTCGAGCAGTACTTC. It is translated as CASSQGDRGRRLSTFEQYF. Together with reference TRBV5-1 and TRBJ2-7, the CDR3 gives the full variable domain: KAGVTQTPRYLIKTRGQQVTLSCSPISGHRSVSWYQQTPGQGLQFLFEYFSETQRNKGNFPGRFSGRQFSNSRSEMNVSTLELGDSALYLCASSQGDRGRRLSTFEQYFGPGTRLTVT.